The present TCR beta chain was sequenced within a study of T cell responses to AZD1222 COVID-19 vaccine (dated by TCRdb to about 2021). Study-wide context: A total of 233 trial participants underwent TCR sequencing, of whom some 210 received two doses of AZD1222 and about 25 received two doses of the MenACWY control vaccine. Trial participants were enrolled by age into 18-55, 56-69 and 70-plus year subgroups, with approximately 160, 26 and 62 TCR-sequenced participants respectively.

In regard to this clone: Its recognized antigen is unknown. Base qualities were left out, and no much larger clone turns up one base away.

The time point label, as the study defines it: about 28 days (+/-7) after the second vaccine dose. AZD1222 recipients given second doses at about 4 weeks or at about 12 weeks were pooled, since spike-specific TCR depth and breadth were not found to differ between the two schedules. Vaccinee samples were obtained from the UK trials COV001 and COV002, which included a single-blind randomized controlled phase 2/3 trial of AZD1222 (ChAdOx1 nCoV-19) in healthy adults. For TCRbeta chain sequencing, PBMC samples from trial participants were taken at day 0 and at day 28 after the second dose. The CDR3 measures 12 amino acids from cysteine to phenylalanine. Only the CDR3 portion is preserved as DNA: 36 bases, with reading frame beginning at the first base. Taken from the germline V gene (reference sequence), the CDR1 and CDR2 loops are MNHEY and SMNVEV. V loses 5 bases at its end and J loses 5 bases; junction bases beyond the gene matches: 2.

The CDR3 regions of human TCRbeta chains were analyzed by immunosequencing. As for the original processing: Repertoire TCRs were matched against a reference library of SARS-CoV-2-specific TCRs generated with the MIRA antigen-specificity platform. Breadth was defined as the fraction of unique TCRs that were SARS-CoV-2-associated. Depth was defined as the fraction of total T cells that were SARS-CoV-2-associated. Using the MIRA data, each spike-specific TCR was assigned both to the spike region to which the TCR was reactive and to a CD4 or CD8 class. Log10-transformed breadth and depth values were compared by one-way ANOVA with Sidak's multiple comparisons tests. TCRdb mirrors the immuneACCESS table, restricted to in-frame sequences. Some clones are absent from its copies; in checked studies, under half trace to an unresolved V gene, and the reason for the others is unknown. The DNA gave D and trimming, while V, J and clone size come from that table. This sample comprises 100,000 to 150,000 clones, approximately 85% of them detected only once. Approximately 4.7% of the sample is in the top ten clones.

Broader findings and caveats from the paper: Because no day 14 peak-response samples were available, repertoires were characterized only after the peak T cell response. Most participants were white British and females outnumbered males, and the authors suggested that clonal diversity may have been underestimated. Reportedly, close to half of the unique spike-specific TCRs recognized epitopes lying outside the regions that are mutated in the B.1.351 and B.1.1.7 variants. The 56-69-year group was small, and its depth increase did not reach significance, likely because of low power. Conclusions about previously exposed vaccinees are limited because only a handful of AZD1222 recipients were SARS-CoV-2 seropositive at baseline. The whole spike protein was spanned by vaccine-associated CD4 TCRs, and dominant responses were seen in regions 160-218 and 743-854. Spike-specific TCR breadth and depth rose significantly after two AZD1222 doses compared with day 0 and with MenACWY recipients.

The chain links TRBV27 with TRBJ1-2; TRBD1 aligns with 7 central bases. Source: peripheral blood, taken 28 days after the second AZD1222 dose. This sequence originates from an adult who received the AZD1222 COVID-19 vaccine. The CDR3 region has the sequence CASSIQGYGYTF. The sequenced DNA: TGTGCCAGCAGTATACAGGGGTATGGCTACACCTTC.